The clone carrying this T cell receptor beta chain was detected many times. Its antigen is unidentified. These data come from a study of T cells in Graves' hyperthyroidism and ophthalmopathy. J lost 4 bases, V lost 4 bases, and 7 bases had no gene match. CDR3 length: 16 amino acids. CDR1 MGHRA and CDR2 YSYEKL come from the germline V gene. Overall study results and limits: Ophthalmopathy got predicted by the model a median 6.5 months before its onset. Most thyroid-expanded clonotypes above 0.001 were also found in blood.

Graves' hyperthyroidism without ophthalmopathy progression within 18 months was termed stable. Every diagnosis used clinical symptoms, serum thyroxine and TRAb, thyroid ultrasound and orbital computed tomography. RNA transcripts gave rise to amplified TCR beta CDR3 regions. An initial round of RT-PCR targeting the TCR CDR3 relied on the HTBI primer set. Using its own MiXCR run on the multiplex PCR reads, TCRdb lists one record per CDR3 protein. The sample includes fewer than 600,000 distinct CDR3 sequences, approximately 14% seen only once; the top ten take less than 20%. The rearrangement joins TRBV4-1 to TRBJ2-2; 9 positions match TRBD1. The sequencing input was blood. The receptor was isolated from a woman under 30 with Graves' hyperthyroidism. CDR3 nucleotides: TGCGCCAGCAGCCCAGGGACAGGGTTTGCCACCGGGGAGCTGTTTTTT. Protein: CASSPGTGFATGELFF.